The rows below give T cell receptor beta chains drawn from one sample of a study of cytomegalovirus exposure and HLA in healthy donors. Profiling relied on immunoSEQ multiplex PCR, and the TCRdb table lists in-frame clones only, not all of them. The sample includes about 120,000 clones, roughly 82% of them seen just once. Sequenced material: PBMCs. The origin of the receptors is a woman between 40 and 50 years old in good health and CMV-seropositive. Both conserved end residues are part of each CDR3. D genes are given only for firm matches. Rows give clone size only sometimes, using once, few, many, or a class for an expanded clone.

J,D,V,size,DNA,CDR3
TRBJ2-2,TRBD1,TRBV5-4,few,TGTGCCAGCAGCTGGGACAGGGGGCAAACCGGGGAGCTGTTTTTT,CASSWDRGQTGELFF
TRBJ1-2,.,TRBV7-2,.,TGTGCCAGCAGCTTAGCGGCAGATACCTATGGCTACACCTTC,CASSLAADTYGYTF
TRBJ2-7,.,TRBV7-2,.,TGTGCCAGCAGCTTCGACTTGGCCGCGGACGAGCAGTACTTC,CASSFDLAADEQYF
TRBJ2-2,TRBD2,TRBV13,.,TGTGCCAGCAGCCCGGCCGGGGGGGGAAACACCGGGGAGCTGTTTTTT,CASSPAGGGNTGELFF
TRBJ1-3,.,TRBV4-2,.,TGTGCCAGCAGCTCTCACGCGGGTGGCTCTGGAAACACCATATATTTT,CASSSHAGGSGNTIYF
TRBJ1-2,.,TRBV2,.,TGTGCCAGCAGTGCGGCTCTAGCTAACTATGGCTACACCTTC,CASSAALANYGYTF
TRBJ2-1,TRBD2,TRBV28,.,TGTGCCAGCAGAGAGGGGACTAGCGGGAGCAATGAGCAGTTCTTC,CASREGTSGSNEQFF
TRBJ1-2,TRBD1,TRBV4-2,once,TGTGCCAGCAGTCTGGACAGGGTGGACTATGGCTACACCTTC,CASSLDRVDYGYTF
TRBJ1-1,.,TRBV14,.,TGTGCCAGCAGCCAAGATGGCAGGTCGAACACTGAAGCTTTCTTT,CASSQDGRSNTEAFF
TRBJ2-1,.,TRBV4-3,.,TGCGCCAGCAGCCAAGATCAGGCAGGGATATTCTACAATGAGCAGTTCTTC,CASSQDQAGIFYNEQFF
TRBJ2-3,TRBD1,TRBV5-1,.,TGCGCCAGCCTTAGGACAGGGCAGGATACGCAGTATTTT,CASLRTGQDTQYF
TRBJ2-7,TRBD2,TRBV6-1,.,TGTGCCAGCAGTGATAGCGGGAGAGCGGCCTACGAGCAGTACTTC,CASSDSGRAAYEQYF
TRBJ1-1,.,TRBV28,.,TGTGCCAGCAGTAGGGGTGGTACGAACACTGAAGCTTTCTTT,CASSRGGTNTEAFF
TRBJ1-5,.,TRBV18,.,TGTGCCAGCTCACCACCGGGAGATCAGCCCCAGCATTTT,CASSPPGDQPQHF
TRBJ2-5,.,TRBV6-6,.,TGTGCCAGCAGCCAATACCACAGGGAGACCCAGTACTTC,CASSQYHRETQYF
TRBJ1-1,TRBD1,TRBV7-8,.,TGTGCCAGCAGCTTAGCGGACAGGGGGAACACTGAAGCTTTCTTT,CASSLADRGNTEAFF
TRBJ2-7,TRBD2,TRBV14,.,TGTGCCAGCAGCCAAGTGGTACTAGCGGGAGCCAGCTACGAGCAGTACTTC,CASSQVVLAGASYEQYF
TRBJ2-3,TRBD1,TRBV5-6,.,TGTGCCAGCAGCCCGGACAGGGCCCTGGGCGATACGCAGTATTTT,CASSPDRALGDTQYF
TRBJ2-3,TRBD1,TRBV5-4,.,TGTGCCAGCAAAGAAGGAGGCAGGGGGCAAGATACGCAGTATTTT,CASKEGGRGQDTQYF
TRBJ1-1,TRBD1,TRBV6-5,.,TGTGCCAGCAGTTTCCAGACAGGGCGGAACACTGAAGCTTTCTTT,CASSFQTGRNTEAFF
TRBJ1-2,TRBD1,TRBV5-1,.,TGCGCCAGCAGCACGGGACAGGAAGAATATGGCTACACCTTC,CASSTGQEEYGYTF
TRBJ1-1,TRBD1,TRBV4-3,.,TGCGCCAGCAGCCAAGACTACAGGGGGCATGAAGCTTTCTTT,CASSQDYRGHEAFF
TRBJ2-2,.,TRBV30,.,TGTGCCTGGAGCGGCCTTAGCGTGGGGAGCGACTCGGGGGAGCTGTTTTTT,CAWSGLSVGSDSGELFF
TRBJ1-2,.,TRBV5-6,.,TGTGCCAGCAGCGGGGGCGGGGGCGCGATTTATGGCTACACCTTC,CASSGGGGAIYGYTF
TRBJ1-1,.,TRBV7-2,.,TGTGCCAGCAGCCTCCGGTCGGCCGGGGACACTGAAGCTTTCTTT,CASSLRSAGDTEAFF
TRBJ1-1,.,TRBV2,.,TGTGCCAGCAGTTCACGGGAGGGGACTGAAGCTTTCTTT,CASSSREGTEAFF
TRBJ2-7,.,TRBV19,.,TGTGCCAGTAGTCCTGAGACTTCCTACGAGCAGTACTTC,CASSPETSYEQYF
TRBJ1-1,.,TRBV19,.,TGTGCCAGTAGGGACGGGACATATGAAGCTTTCTTT,CASRDGTYEAFF
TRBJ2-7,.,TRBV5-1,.,TGCGCCAGCAGCTTGGAGGCAGGGGGAGGCGAGCAGTACTTC,CASSLEAGGGEQYF
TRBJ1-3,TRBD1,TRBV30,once,TGTGCCTGGAGCCTACAGGGGGCGGGGGGTTACACCATATATTTT,CAWSLQGAGGYTIYF
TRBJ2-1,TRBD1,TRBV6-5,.,TGTGCCAGCAGGTACGGACAGGAGTGGTACAATGAGCAGTTCTTC,CASRYGQEWYNEQFF
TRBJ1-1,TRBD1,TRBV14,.,TGTGCCAGCAGCCCGGGGTGGGGACAGCCTTTCCCTCGCACTGAAGCTTTCTTT,CASSPGWGQPFPRTEAFF
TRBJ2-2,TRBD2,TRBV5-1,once,TGCGCCAGCAGCTCTAGCGGGGGGGCGAGTACCGGGGAGCTGTTTTTT,CASSSSGGASTGELFF
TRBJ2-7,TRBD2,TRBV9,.,TGTGCCAGCAGCTCCCGACCGGGAGGAGACGAGCAGTACTTC,CASSSRPGGDEQYF
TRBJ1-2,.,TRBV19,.,TGTGCCAGTAGCCTACAGAGCTCTAACTATGGCTACACCTTC,CASSLQSSNYGYTF
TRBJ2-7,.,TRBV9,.,TGTGCCAGCAGCGCCCACGACGTGACAAACGAGCAGTACTTC,CASSAHDVTNEQYF
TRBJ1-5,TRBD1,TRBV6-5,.,TGTGCCAGCAGTTCCCGACAGGGGCGGGATCAGCCCCAGCATTTT,CASSSRQGRDQPQHF
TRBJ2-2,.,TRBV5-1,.,TGCGCCAGCAGCTTGGACGACAGGTGGTATACCGGGGAGCTGTTTTTT,CASSLDDRWYTGELFF
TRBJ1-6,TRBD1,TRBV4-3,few,TGCGCCAGCAGCCAAACTTTCAAAGGGGGCCATAATTCACCCCTCCACTTT,CASSQTFKGGHNSPLHF
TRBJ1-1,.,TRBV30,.,TGTGCCTGGGCCATGGTCCGGAGGAACACTGAAGCTTTCTTT,CAWAMVRRNTEAFF
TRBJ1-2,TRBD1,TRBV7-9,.,TGTGCCAGCAGCTTGGGACAGGGGCTAGATGGCTACACCTTC,CASSLGQGLDGYTF
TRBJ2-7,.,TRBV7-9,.,TGTGCCAGCAGCCAAAACAGGTTATCCTACGAGCAGTACTTC,CASSQNRLSYEQYF
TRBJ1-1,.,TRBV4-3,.,TGCGCCAGCAGCCAAGATTCCGGGAACACTGAAGCTTTCTTT,CASSQDSGNTEAFF
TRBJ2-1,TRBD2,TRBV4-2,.,TGTGCCAGCAGCCAAGATGAACTAGCGGGAGGGACCTACAATGAGCAGTTCTTC,CASSQDELAGGTYNEQFF
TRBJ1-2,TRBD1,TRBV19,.,TGTGCCAGTAGTCCCCAGACAGGGGACTATGGCTACACCTTC,CASSPQTGDYGYTF
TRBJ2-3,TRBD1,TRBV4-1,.,TGCGCCAGCAGCCAAACAGGGGTTACGACAGATACGCAGTATTTT,CASSQTGVTTDTQYF
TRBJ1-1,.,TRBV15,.,TGTGCCACCAGCCGGAGGGGCACTGAAGCTTTCTTT,CATSRRGTEAFF